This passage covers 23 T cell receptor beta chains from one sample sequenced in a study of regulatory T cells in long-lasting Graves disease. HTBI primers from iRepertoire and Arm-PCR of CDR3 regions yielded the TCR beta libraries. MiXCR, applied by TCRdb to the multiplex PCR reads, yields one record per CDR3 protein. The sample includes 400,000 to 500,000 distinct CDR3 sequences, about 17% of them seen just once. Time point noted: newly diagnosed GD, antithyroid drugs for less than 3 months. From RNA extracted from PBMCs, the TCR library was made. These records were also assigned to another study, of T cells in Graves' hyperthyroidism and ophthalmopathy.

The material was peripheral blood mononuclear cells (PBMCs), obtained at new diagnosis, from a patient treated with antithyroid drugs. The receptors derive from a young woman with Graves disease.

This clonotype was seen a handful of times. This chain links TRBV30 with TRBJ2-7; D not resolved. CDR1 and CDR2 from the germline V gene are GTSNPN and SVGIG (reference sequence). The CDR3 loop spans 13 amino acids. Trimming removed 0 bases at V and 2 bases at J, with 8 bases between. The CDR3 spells CAWSVGLTYEQYF. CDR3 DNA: TGTGCCTGGAGTGTAGGGCTGACCTACGAGCAGTACTTC.

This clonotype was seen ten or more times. CDR3 in amino acids: CASSSEGGETQYF. In nucleotides, the CDR3 is TGTGCCAGCAGCTCCGAGGGGGGTGAGACCCAGTACTTC. This sequence joins TRBV7-3 and TRBJ2-5; the D gene could be TRBD1 or TRBD2 (6 bases each). V shed 4 bases and J shed 5 bases, with 11 bases lying between them. The CDR3 has 13 residues. Germline values: CDR1 SGHTA, CDR2 FQGTGA.

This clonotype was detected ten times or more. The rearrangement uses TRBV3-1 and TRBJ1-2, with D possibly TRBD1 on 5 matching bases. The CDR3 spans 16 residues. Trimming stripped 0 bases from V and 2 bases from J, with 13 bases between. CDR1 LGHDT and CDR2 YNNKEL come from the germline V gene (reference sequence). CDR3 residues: CASSQERQSTNYGYTF. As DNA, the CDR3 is TGTGCCAGCAGCCAAGAACGACAGTCAACAAACTATGGCTACACCTTC.

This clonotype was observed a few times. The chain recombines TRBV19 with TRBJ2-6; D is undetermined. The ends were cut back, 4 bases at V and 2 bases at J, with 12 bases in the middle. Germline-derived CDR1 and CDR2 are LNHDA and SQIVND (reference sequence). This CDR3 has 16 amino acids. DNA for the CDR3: TGTGCCAGTAGTAGCCCCAGGATAACTGGGGCCAACGTCCTGACTTTC. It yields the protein CASSSPRITGANVLTF. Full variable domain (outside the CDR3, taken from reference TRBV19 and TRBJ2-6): DGGITQSPKYLFRKEGQNVTLSCEQNLNHDAMYWYRQDPGQGLRLIYYSQIVNDFQKGDIAEGYSVSREKKESFPLTVTSAQKNPTAFYLCASSSPRITGANVLTFGAGSRLTVL.

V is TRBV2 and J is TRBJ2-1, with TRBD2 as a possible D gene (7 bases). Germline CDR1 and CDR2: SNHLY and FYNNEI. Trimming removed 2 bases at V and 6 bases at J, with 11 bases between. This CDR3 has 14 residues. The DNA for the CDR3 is TGTGCCAGCAGTGAAACTAGGGGGGGCAATGAGCAGTTCTTC. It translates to CASSETRGGNEQFF.

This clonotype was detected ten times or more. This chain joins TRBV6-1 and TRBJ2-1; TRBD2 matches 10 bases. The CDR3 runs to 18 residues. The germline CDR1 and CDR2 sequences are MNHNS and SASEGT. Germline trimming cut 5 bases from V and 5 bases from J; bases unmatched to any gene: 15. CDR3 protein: CASSPGTPGTSAHNEQFF. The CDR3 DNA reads TGTGCCAGCAGTCCCGGGACGCCTGGGACTAGCGCACACAATGAGCAGTTCTTC.

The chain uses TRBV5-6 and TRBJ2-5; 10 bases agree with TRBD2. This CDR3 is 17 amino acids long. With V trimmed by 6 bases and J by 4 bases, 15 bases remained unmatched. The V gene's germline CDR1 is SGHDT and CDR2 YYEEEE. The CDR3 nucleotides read TGTGCCAGCACCAGGCTAGCGGGAGTTCTGGGGGGAGAGACCCAGTACTTC. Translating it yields CASTRLAGVLGGETQYF.

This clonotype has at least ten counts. The CDR3 DNA follows: TGTGCCAGCAGCCCCCAGGGAGCTAATGAAAAACTGTTTTTT. It codes for CASSPQGANEKLFF. This chain connects TRBV12-3 or TRBV12-4 to TRBJ1-4; tentatively, D is TRBD1 (5 bases). Trimming left V 6 bases short and J 3 bases short, with 11 bases between. The CDR3 runs to 14 residues.

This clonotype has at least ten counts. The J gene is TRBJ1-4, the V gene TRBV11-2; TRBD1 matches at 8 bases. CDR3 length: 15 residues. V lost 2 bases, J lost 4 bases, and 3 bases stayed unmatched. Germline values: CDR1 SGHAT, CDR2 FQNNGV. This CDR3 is CASSLTDRGNEKLFF. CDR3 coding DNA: TGTGCCAGCAGCTTAACCGACAGGGGTAATGAAAAACTGTTTTTT.

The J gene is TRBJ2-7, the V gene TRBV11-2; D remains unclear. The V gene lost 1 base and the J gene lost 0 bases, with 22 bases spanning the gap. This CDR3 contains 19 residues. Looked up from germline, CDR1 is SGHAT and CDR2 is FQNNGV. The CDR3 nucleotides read TGTGCCAGCAGCTTAGTTTCCCATCCCATATCCCTAAGCTCCTACGAGCAGTACTTC. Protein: CASSLVSHPISLSSYEQYF. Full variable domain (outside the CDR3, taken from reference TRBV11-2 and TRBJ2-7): EAGVAQSPRYKIIEKRQSVAFWCNPISGHATLYWYQQILGQGPKLLIQFQNNGVVDDSQLPKDRFSAERLKGVDSTLKIQPAKLEDSAVYLCASSLVSHPISLSSYEQYFGPGTRLTVT.

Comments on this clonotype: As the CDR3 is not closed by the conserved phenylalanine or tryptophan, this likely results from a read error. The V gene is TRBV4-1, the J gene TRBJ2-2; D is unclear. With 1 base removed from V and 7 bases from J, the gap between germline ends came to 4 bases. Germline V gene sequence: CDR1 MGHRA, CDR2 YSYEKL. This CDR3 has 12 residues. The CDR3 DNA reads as TGCGCCAGCAGCCAAGGAATCGGGGAGCTGTTTCTT. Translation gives CASSQGIGELFL.

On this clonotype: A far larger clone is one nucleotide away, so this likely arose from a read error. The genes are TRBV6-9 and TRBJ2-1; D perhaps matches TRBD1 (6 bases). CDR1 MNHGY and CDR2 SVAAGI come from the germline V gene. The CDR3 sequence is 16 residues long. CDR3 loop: CASSYSRDKEDNEQLF. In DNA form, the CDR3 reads TGTGCCAGCAGTTACTCTCGGGACAAGGAAGACAATGAGCAGCTCTTC.

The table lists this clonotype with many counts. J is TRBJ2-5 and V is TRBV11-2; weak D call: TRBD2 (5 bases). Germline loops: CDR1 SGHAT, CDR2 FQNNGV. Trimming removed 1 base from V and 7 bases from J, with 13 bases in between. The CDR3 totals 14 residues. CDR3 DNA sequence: TGTGCCAGCAGCTTAGTAACGGAACGGGGGACCCAGTACTTC. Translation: CASSLVTERGTQYF.

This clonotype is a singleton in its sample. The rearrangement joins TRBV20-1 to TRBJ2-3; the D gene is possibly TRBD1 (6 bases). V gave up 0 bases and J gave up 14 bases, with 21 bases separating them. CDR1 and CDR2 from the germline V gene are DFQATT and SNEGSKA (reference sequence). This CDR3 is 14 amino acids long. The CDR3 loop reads CSARDQGRGNTAYF. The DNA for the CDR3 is TGCAGTGCTAGAGATCAAGGCAGGGGAAATACGGCGTATTTT.

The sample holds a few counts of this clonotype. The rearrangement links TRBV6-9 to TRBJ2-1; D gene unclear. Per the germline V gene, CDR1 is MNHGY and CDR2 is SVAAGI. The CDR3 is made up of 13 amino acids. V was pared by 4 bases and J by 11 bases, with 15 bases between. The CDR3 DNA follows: TGTGCCAGCAGTTCCATAAGGGTTGGTAAGCAGTTCTTC. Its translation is CASSSIRVGKQFF.

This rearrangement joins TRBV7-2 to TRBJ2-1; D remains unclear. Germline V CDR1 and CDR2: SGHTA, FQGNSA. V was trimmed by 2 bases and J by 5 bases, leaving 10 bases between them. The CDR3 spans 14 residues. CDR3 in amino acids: CASSLHGIDNEQFF. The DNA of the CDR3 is TGTGCCAGCAGCTTACATGGGATTGACAATGAGCAGTTCTTC.

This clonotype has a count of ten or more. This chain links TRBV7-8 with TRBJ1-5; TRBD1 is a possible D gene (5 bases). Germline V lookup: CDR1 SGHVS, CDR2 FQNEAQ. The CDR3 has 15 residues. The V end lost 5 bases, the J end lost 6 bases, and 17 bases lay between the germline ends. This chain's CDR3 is CASSGVVGTGQPQHF. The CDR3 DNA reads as TGTGCCAGCAGCGGAGTTGTGGGGACGGGTCAGCCCCAGCATTTT.

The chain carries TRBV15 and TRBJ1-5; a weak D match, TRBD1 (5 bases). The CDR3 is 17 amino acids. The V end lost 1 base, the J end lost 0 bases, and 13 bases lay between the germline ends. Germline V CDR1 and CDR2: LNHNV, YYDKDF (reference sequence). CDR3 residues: CATSRVGTIDSNQPQHF. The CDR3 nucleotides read TGTGCCACCAGCAGAGTTGGGACGATCGATAGCAATCAGCCCCAGCATTTT. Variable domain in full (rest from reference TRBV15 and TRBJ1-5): DAMVIQNPRYQVTQFGKPVTLSCSQTLNHNVMYWYQQKSSQAPKLLFHYYDKDFNNEADTPDNFQSRRPNTSFCFLDIRSPGLGDTAMYLCATSRVGTIDSNQPQHFGDGTRLSIL.

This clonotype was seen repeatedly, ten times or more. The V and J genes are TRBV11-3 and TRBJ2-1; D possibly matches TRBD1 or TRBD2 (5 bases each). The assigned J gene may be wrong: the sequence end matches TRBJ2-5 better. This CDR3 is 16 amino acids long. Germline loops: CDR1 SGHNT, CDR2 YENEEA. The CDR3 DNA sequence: TGTGCCAGCAGCTTAGATTTGTGGGGGATGAAAGAGACCCAGTACTTC. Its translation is CASSLDLWGMKETQYF.

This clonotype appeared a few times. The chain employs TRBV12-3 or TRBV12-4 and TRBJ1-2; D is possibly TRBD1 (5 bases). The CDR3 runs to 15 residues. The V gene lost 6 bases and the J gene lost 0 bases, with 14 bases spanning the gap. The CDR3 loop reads CASSSTDSSNYGYTF. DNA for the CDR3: TGTGCCAGCAGCTCGACAGACTCTTCTAACTATGGCTACACCTTC.

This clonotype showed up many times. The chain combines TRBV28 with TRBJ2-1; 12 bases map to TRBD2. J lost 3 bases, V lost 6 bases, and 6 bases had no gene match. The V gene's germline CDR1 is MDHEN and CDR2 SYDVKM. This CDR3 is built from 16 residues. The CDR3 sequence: CASSRVTSGSYNEQFF. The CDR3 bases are TGTGCCAGCAGCCGGGTGACTAGCGGGAGCTACAATGAGCAGTTCTTC. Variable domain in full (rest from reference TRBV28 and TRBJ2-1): DVKVTQSSRYLVKRTGEKVFLECVQDMDHENMFWYRQDPGLGLRLIYFSYDVKMKEKGDIPEGYSVSREKKERFSLILESASTNQTSMYLCASSRVTSGSYNEQFFGPGTRLTVL.

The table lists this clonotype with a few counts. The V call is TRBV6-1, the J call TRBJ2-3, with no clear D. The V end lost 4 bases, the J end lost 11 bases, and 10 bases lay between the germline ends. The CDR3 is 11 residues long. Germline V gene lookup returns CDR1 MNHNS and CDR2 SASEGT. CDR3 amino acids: CASSVQARQYF. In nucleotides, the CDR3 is TGTGCCAGCAGTGTTCAAGCGAGGCAGTATTTT.

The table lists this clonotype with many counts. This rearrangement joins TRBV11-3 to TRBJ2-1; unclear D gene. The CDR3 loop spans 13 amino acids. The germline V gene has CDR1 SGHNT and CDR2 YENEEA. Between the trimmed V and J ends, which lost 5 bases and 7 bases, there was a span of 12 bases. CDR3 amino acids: CASSLLLSNEQFF. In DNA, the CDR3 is TGTGCCAGCAGCCTACTACTAAGTAATGAGCAGTTCTTC.